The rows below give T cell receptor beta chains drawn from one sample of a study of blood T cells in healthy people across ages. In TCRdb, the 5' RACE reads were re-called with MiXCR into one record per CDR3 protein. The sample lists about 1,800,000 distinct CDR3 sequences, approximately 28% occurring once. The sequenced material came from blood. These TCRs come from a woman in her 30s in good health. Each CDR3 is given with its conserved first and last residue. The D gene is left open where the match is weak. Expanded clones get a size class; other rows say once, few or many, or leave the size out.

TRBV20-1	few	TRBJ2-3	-	CSAKTDASTDTQYF	TGCAGTGCTAAGACTGACGCTAGCACAGATACGCAGTATTTT
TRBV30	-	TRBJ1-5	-	CAWRGPRGPQHF	TGTGCCTGGAGGGGTCCACGGGGGCCCCAGCATTTT
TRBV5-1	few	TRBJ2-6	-	CASSLTGQQGSGANVLTF	TGCGCCAGCAGCTTAACGGGCCAACAGGGCTCTGGGGCCAACGTCCTGACTTTC
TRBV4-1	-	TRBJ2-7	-	CASSQGASNTYEQYF	TGCGCCAGCAGCCAAGGTGCCAGCAACACCTACGAGCAGTACTTC
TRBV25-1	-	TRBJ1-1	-	CASKGPGRGTEAFF	TGTGCCAGCAAAGGGCCAGGCAGGGGAACTGAAGCTTTCTTT
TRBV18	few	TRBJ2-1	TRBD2	CASSPSRGGENEQFF	TGTGCCAGCTCACCATCCCGCGGGGGAGAAAATGAGCAGTTCTTC
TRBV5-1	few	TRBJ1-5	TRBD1	CASSSGTGTIDNQPQHF	TGCGCCAGCAGCTCCGGGACAGGGACCATTGACAATCAGCCCCAGCATTTT
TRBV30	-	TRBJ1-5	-	CACSGTLSNQPQHF	TGTGCCTGCTCCGGGACACTTAGCAATCAGCCCCAGCATTTT
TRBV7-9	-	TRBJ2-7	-	CASGLGPYEQYF	TGTGCCAGCGGCTTAGGGCCATACGAGCAGTACTTC
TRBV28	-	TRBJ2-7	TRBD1	CASSSRRDRGAYEQYF	TGTGCCAGCAGTTCCCGACGGGACAGGGGGGCCTACGAGCAGTACTTC
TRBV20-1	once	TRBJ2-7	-	CSARDTGGRGGEQYF	TGCAGTGCTAGAGATACGGGTGGCAGGGGAGGCGAGCAGTACTTC
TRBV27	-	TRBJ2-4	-	CASSWSGAKNIQYF	TGTGCCAGCAGTTGGTCCGGGGCCAAAAACATTCAGTACTTC
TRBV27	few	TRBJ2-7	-	CASSFGGGNEQYF	TGTGCCAGCAGTTTTGGAGGGGGCAACGAGCAGTACTTC
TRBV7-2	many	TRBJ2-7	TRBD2	CASSLRLAGGGEQYF	TGTGCCAGCAGCTTAAGGCTAGCGGGAGGCGGCGAGCAGTACTTC
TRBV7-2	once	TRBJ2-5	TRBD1	CASSPDRGIETQYF	TGTGCCAGCAGCCCCGACAGGGGTATTGAGACCCAGTACTTC
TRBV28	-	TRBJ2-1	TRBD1	CATRDRSYNEQFF	TGTGCCACCCGGGACAGGAGCTACAATGAGCAGTTCTTC
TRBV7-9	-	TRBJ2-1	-	CASVTSSYNEQFF	TGTGCCAGCGTCACCTCCTCCTACAATGAGCAGTTCTTC
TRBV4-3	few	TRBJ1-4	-	CASSHYTVGASLFF	TGCGCCAGCAGCCACTACACGGTAGGGGCGAGTCTGTTTTTT
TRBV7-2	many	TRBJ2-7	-	CASSPTREPEYEQYF	TGTGCCAGCAGCCCAACCCGGGAACCCGAATACGAGCAGTACTTC
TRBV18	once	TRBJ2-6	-	CASSPDSGTNVLTF	TGTGCCAGCTCACCAGACTCTGGGACCAACGTCCTGACTTTC
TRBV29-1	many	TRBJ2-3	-	CSVAPDTQYF	TGCAGCGTTGCGCCCGATACGCAGTATTTT
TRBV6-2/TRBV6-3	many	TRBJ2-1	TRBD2	CASSYPLGLAGGRGNEQFF	TGTGCCAGCAGTTACCCGCTGGGACTAGCGGGAGGAAGGGGCAATGAGCAGTTCTTC
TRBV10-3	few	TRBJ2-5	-	CAISENAETQYF	TGTGCCATCAGTGAGAATGCGGAGACCCAGTACTTC
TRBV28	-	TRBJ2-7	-	CASSPPPGASYTYEQYF	TGTGCCAGCAGTCCCCCCCCCGGGGCCTCCTACACCTACGAGCAGTACTTC
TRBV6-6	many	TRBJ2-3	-	CASRITDTQYF	TGTGCCAGCAGGATCACAGATACGCAGTATTTT
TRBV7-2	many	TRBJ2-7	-	CASGNWLPNYEQYF	TGTGCCAGCGGCAACTGGTTGCCGAACTACGAGCAGTACTTC
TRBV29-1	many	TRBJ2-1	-	CSGRPDAYNEQFF	TGCAGCGGCCGACCAGACGCCTACAATGAGCAGTTCTTC
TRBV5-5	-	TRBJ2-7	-	CASSRSGASVSYEQYF	TGTGCTAGCAGCCGTTCCGGGGCCAGCGTCTCCTACGAGCAGTACTTC
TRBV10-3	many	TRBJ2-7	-	CAISESQGGEQYF	TGTGCCATCAGTGAGTCTCAGGGTGGCGAGCAGTACTTC
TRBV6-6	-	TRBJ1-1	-	CASGLGGHSTEAFF	TGTGCCAGCGGGCTAGGGGGGCATAGCACTGAAGCTTTCTTT
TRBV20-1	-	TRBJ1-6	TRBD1	CSARDPGQGNSPLHF	TGCAGTGCTAGAGATCCGGGACAGGGTAATTCACCCCTCCACTTT
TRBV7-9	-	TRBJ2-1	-	CASSATGQGSFKNIQFF	TGTGCCAGCAGCGCTACCGGGCAGGGAAGTTTCAAAAACATTCAGTTCTTC
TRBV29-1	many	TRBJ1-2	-	CSVERDPGYGYTF	TGCAGCGTTGAAAGGGATCCGGGGTATGGCTACACCTTC
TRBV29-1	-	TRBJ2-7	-	CSAVARSYNEQYF	TGCAGCGCGGTAGCGCGCTCCTACAATGAGCAGTACTTC
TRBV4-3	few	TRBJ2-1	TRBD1	CASSQETGVRYNEQFF	TGCGCCAGCAGCCAAGAGACAGGGGTTCGGTACAATGAGCAGTTCTTC
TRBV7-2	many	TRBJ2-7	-	CASSLTRGDPSYEQYF	TGTGCCAGCAGCTTAACTCGGGGCGATCCCTCCTACGAGCAGTACTTC
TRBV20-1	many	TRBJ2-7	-	CSARSYEQYF	TGCAGTGCTAGGTCCTACGAGCAGTACTTC
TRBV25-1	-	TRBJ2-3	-	CASSEWGQRSGGTDTQYF	TGTGCCAGCAGTGAATGGGGCCAGCGTTCAGGGGGGACAGATACGCAGTATTTT
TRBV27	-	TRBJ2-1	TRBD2	CASKKSGTYNEQFF	TGTGCCAGCAAAAAGAGCGGGACCTACAATGAGCAGTTCTTC
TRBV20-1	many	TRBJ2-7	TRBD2	CSAFPGLAGAEQYF	TGCAGTGCTTTTCCGGGACTAGCGGGAGCTGAGCAGTACTTC
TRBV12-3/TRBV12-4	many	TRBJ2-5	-	CASSRRESSVEYF	TGTGCCAGCAGCCGTAGAGAGTCTAGCGTAGAGTACTTC
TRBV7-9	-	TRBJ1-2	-	CASSLVGGAGYTF	TGTGCCAGCAGCTTGGTCGGCGGGGCCGGCTACACCTTC
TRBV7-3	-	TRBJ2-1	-	CASSLSKGFSYNEQFF	TGTGCCAGCAGCTTATCAAAGGGGTTCTCCTACAATGAGCAGTTCTTC
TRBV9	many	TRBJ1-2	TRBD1	CASSAAGGWDGYTF	TGTGCCAGCAGCGCCGCAGGGGGCTGGGATGGCTACACCTTC
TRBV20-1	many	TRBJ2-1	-	CSGGNYNEQFF	TGCAGTGGGGGCAACTACAATGAGCAGTTCTTC
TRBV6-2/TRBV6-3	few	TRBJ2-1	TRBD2	CASSQTLAGGYNEQFF	TGTGCCAGCAGTCAAACCCTAGCGGGGGGTTACAATGAGCAGTTCTTC
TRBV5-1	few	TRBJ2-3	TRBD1	CASRGQGSLTDTQYF	TGCGCCAGCAGAGGACAGGGCTCCCTCACAGATACGCAGTATTTT
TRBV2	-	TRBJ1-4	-	CASSSRNEKLFF	TGTGCCAGCAGTTCCCGTAATGAAAAACTGTTTTTT
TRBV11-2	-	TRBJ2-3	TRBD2	CASSLVGSGGPVRQYF	TGTGCCAGCAGCTTAGTAGGTAGCGGGGGCCCGGTTAGGCAGTATTTT
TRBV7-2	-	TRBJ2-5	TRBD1	CASSPTGQGVRETQYF	TGTGCCAGCAGCCCCACGGGACAGGGAGTGAGAGAGACCCAGTACTTC